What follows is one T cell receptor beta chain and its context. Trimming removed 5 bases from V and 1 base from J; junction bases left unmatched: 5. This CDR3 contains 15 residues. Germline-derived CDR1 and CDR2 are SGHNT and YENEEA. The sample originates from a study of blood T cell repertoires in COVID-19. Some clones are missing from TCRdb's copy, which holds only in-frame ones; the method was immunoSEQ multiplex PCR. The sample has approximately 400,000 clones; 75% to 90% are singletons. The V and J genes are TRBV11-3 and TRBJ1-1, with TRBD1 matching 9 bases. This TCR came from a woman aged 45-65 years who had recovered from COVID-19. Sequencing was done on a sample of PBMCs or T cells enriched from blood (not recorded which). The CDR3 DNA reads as TGTGCCAGCAGCACCGGGACAGGGAAGAACACTGAAGCTTTCTTT. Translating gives CASSTGTGKNTEAFF.